This T cell receptor beta chain was observed in a study of T cell changes during pregnancy in multiple sclerosis. The ends lost 0 bases at V and 1 base at J; junction bases unmatched: 2. The CDR3 runs to 15 residues. Germline loops: CDR1 SGDLS, CDR2 YYNGEE. Data came from immunoSEQ multiplex PCR; TCRdb stores just in-frame clones and leaves some out. This sample carries over 35,000 clones, about 95% of them seen once, and the ten largest clones take about 0.4%. This clonotype was sampled from a female donor with multiple sclerosis, enrolled in a pregnancy study. This chain connects TRBV9 to TRBJ2-5; 8 bases are shared with TRBD2. The sequences come from CD4+ T cells from peripheral blood mononuclear cells, collected in the second trimester of pregnancy. The CDR3: CASSVGTSTQETQYF. The CDR3 DNA follows: TGTGCCAGCAGCGTAGGGACTAGCACCCAAGAGACCCAGTACTTC.